These 19 T cell receptor beta chains were sequenced from one sample in a study of technical replicates of blood from a handful of donors. TCRdb's table, derived via immunoSEQ multiplex PCR, lists solely in-frame clones and lacks some. Among tens of thousands of clones listed, approximately 94% were seen once. The sample consisted of PBMCs. The source of these receptors is a human donor in good health. Some clones in this sample may be carry-over from other donors' samples.

This chain connects TRBV5-1 to TRBJ2-3; 12 bases align to TRBD2. Germline V CDR1 and CDR2: SGHRS, YFSETQ. V lost 4 bases, J lost 4 bases, and 7 bases stayed unmatched. The length of the CDR3 is 16 residues. This CDR3 is CASSLFSSGGADTQYF. The CDR3 DNA reads as TGCGCCAGCAGCCTCTTCTCTAGCGGGGGGGCAGATACGCAGTATTTT.

V usage is TRBV25-1 and J usage is TRBJ2-6; the D gene is possibly TRBD1 (5 bases). The V end was cut by 3 bases, the J end by 2 bases, with 11 bases between. CDR3 length equals 16 residues. The V gene's germline CDR1 is MGHDK and CDR2 SYGVNS. The CDR3: CASSEFRVAGANVLTF. For the CDR3, the DNA is TGTGCCAGCAGTGAGTTCAGGGTGGCTGGGGCCAACGTCCTGACTTTC.

A single count supports this clone. The V call is TRBV2, the J call TRBJ1-5; 7 positions match TRBD1. The V and J ends lost 5 bases and 7 bases, in that order; junction bases with no gene match: 8. The CDR3 is made up of 14 amino acids. The germline CDR1 and CDR2 sequences are SNHLY and FYNNEI. CDR3 coding DNA: TGTGCCAGCAGTACAGGGGTCGTGGGCCAGCCCCAGCATTTT. Encoded protein: CASSTGVVGQPQHF. The full variable domain, in which reference TRBV2 and TRBJ1-5 provide the parts outside the CDR3, is EPEVTQTPSHQVTQMGQEVILRCVPISNHLYFYWYRQILGQKVEFLVSFYNNEISEKSEIFDDQFSVERPDGSNFTLKIRSTKLEDSAMYFCASSTGVVGQPQHFGDGTRLSIL.

The chain is built from TRBV30 and TRBJ2-2; 10 bases match TRBD2. CDR3 length: 16 amino acids. Germline V lookup: CDR1 GTSNPN, CDR2 SVGIG (reference sequence). Trimming at V came to 2 bases and at J to 5 bases, leaving 8 bases not matched to a gene. CDR3: CAWSLLAGARTGELFF. DNA of the CDR3: TGTGCCTGGAGTTTGCTAGCGGGAGCGCGGACCGGGGAGCTGTTTTTT.

The chain is built from TRBV5-4 and TRBJ2-3, with a weak D call TRBD1 (6 bases). CDR1 and CDR2 from the germline V gene are SGHNT and YYREEE (reference sequence). Trimming shortened V by 4 bases and J by 0 bases, and 12 bases separated the two germline ends. The CDR3 loop spans 15 amino acids. The CDR3 is CASSPGTTSTDTQYF. The CDR3, as DNA: TGTGCCAGCAGCCCCGGGACAACTAGCACAGATACGCAGTATTTT.

The chain links TRBV19 to TRBJ2-7, with 8 bases fitting TRBD1. Germline CDR1 reads LNHDA; CDR2 reads SQIVND (reference sequence). The J segment lost 2 bases and the V segment lost 6 bases, leaving 12 bases of the junction unmatched. This CDR3 is built from 16 residues. CDR3 nucleotide sequence: TGTGCCAGTAGCGAAAAAACAGGGGGTAGACCCTACGAGCAGTACTTC. Protein product: CASSEKTGGRPYEQYF.

The count of this clone is one. V gene TRBV4-3 combines with J gene TRBJ1-3, with no clear D. With 0 bases removed from V and 0 bases from J, the gap between germline ends came to 6 bases. CDR1 is LGHNA, CDR2 YSLEER, per germline. The CDR3 spans 15 residues. As DNA, the CDR3 is TGCGCCAGCAGCCAAGACGCGCCCTCTGGAAACACCATATATTTT. Protein: CASSQDAPSGNTIYF.

The chain links TRBV4-2 to TRBJ1-2; no firm D call. The CDR3 covers 17 residues. CDR1 and CDR2 from the germline V gene are LGHNA and YNFKEQ. The V end was cut by 1 base, the J end by 8 bases, with 23 bases between. CDR3 nucleotide sequence: TGTGCCAGCAGCCAAGCAAGTTCCGGAGTGGATGGCTGGGGCTACACCTTC. It codes for CASSQASSGVDGWGYTF.

The rearrangement uses TRBV5-8 and TRBJ1-2; D perhaps matches TRBD1 (6 bases). The CDR3 sequence is 16 residues long. Germline CDR1 is SGHTS and CDR2 is YDEGEE. The germline V and J ends were trimmed by 0 bases and 3 bases, with 15 bases remaining between them. CDR3 region: CASSLGFGGADYGYTF. The CDR3 DNA follows: TGTGCCAGCAGCTTGGGGTTCGGGGGGGCGGACTATGGCTACACCTTC.

The V call is TRBV5-1, the J call TRBJ1-5; D unclear. V dropped 0 bases and J dropped 0 bases, with 10 bases sitting between them. Germline assignment: CDR1 SGHRS and CDR2 YFSETQ. CDR3 length: 16 residues. The chain's CDR3 is CASSLVRSYSNQPQHF. The CDR3 region has the DNA TGCGCCAGCAGCTTGGTCCGCAGTTATAGCAATCAGCCCCAGCATTTT. The whole variable domain, filled in from reference TRBV5-1 and TRBJ1-5, reads KAGVTQTPRYLIKTRGQQVTLSCSPISGHRSVSWYQQTPGQGLQFLFEYFSETQRNKGNFPGRFSGRQFSNSRSEMNVSTLELGDSALYLCASSLVRSYSNQPQHFGDGTRLSIL.

This clone was counted once. Within the sample, other DNA sequences also encode this same CDR3. The chain joins TRBV5-1 to TRBJ2-1; 10 nucleotides agree with TRBD2. The trim removed 3 bases at V and 4 bases at J, leaving 1 base unmatched. CDR3 size: 14 residues. Germline V CDR1 and CDR2: SGHRS, YFSETQ. The DNA for the CDR3 is TGCGCCAGCAGCTCTAGCGGGAGTTACAATGAGCAGTTCTTC. Its translation is CASSSSGSYNEQFF.

This chain uses TRBV7-3 with TRBJ2-1, with a weak D call TRBD2 (6 bases). In germline, CDR1 is SGHTA, CDR2 FQGTGA. Trimming took off 5 bases at V and 7 bases at J, with 18 bases between the two ends. The CDR3 runs to 15 residues. For the CDR3, the DNA is TGTGCCAGCAGCCCCCGCCGAGCGGGCCAGAATGAGCAGTTCTTC. Protein sequence: CASSPRRAGQNEQFF.

The chain links TRBV19 to TRBJ2-7; the match to TRBD1 covers 8 bases. The germline V gene encodes CDR1 LNHDA and CDR2 SQIVND (reference sequence). The V gene end was trimmed by 3 bases and the J gene end by 2 bases; junction bases not matched to a gene: 3. This CDR3 has 14 residues. CDR3 DNA: TGTGCCAGTAGTATCACAGGGGGAGCCTACGAGCAGTACTTC. Translation gives CASSITGGAYEQYF. Full variable domain (rest looked up from reference TRBV19 and TRBJ2-7): DGGITQSPKYLFRKEGQNVTLSCEQNLNHDAMYWYRQDPGQGLRLIYYSQIVNDFQKGDIAEGYSVSREKKESFPLTVTSAQKNPTAFYLCASSITGGAYEQYFGPGTRLTVT.

J is TRBJ2-3 and V is TRBV27; D might be TRBD1 (7 bases). V was pared by 4 bases and J by 2 bases, with 13 bases between. CDR3 size: 15 residues. Germline values: CDR1 MNHEY, CDR2 SMNVEV (reference sequence). CDR3: CASSSRGVATDTQYF. The CDR3 DNA reads TGTGCCAGCAGTTCCAGGGGGGTCGCCACAGATACGCAGTATTTT.

This chain joins TRBV27 and TRBJ1-2; TRBD1 agrees at 10 bases. CDR1 MNHEY and CDR2 SMNVEV come from the germline V gene (reference sequence). The CDR3 runs to 15 residues. The V gene end was trimmed by 1 base and the J gene end by 5 bases; junction bases not matched to a gene: 4. CDR3 sequence (DNA): TGTGCCAGCAGTTTATACCCGGACAGGGGGTATGGCTACACCTTC. It specifies CASSLYPDRGYGYTF.

This clone appeared a few times. The chain links TRBV5-1 to TRBJ2-5; 9 bases are shared with TRBD2. Germline lookup yields CDR1 SGHRS and CDR2 YFSETQ. CDR3 size: 15 residues. J was trimmed by 4 bases and V by 7 bases; bases with no gene match: 11. CDR3 protein: CASGSGGRARETQYF. The DNA for the CDR3 is TGCGCCAGCGGTTCGGGCGGGAGGGCCAGAGAGACCCAGTACTTC.

This chain connects TRBV18 to TRBJ2-3; perhaps TRBD2 as D (5 bases). V was cut by 3 bases and J by 2 bases, with 15 bases left in between. Germline lookup yields CDR1 KGHSH and CDR2 LQKENI. This CDR3 contains 16 residues. The CDR3 coding sequence is TGTGCCAGCTCACCTGCGGGTGGTCTACTCACAGATACGCAGTATTTT. It translates to CASSPAGGLLTDTQYF. Looking up the rest from reference TRBV18 and TRBJ2-3 gives the full variable domain: NAGVMQNPRHLVRRRGQEARLRCSPMKGHSHVYWYRQLPEEGLKFMVYLQKENIIDESGMPKERFSAEFPKEGPSILRIQQVVRGDSAAYFCASSPAGGLLTDTQYFGPGTRLTVL.

The gene calls are TRBV5-1 and TRBJ1-6; D ambiguous. Germline V gene sequence: CDR1 SGHRS, CDR2 YFSETQ. CDR3 length: 13 residues. Trimming pared 4 bases from V and 8 bases from J, leaving 10 bases between. CDR3 in DNA: TGCGCCAGCAGCGGTCGAGAGGATTCACCCCTCCACTTT. This encodes CASSGREDSPLHF.

This clone has just a few counts. CDR3 coding DNA: TGTGCCAGCAGTGTGCGGGTCGACACTGAAGCTTTCTTT. The encoded protein is CASSVRVDTEAFF. This chain joins TRBV2 and TRBJ1-1; D unresolved. The V gene lost 4 bases and the J gene lost 3 bases, with 9 bases spanning the gap. Per germline, CDR1 SNHLY and CDR2 FYNNEI. The CDR3 consists of 13 residues.